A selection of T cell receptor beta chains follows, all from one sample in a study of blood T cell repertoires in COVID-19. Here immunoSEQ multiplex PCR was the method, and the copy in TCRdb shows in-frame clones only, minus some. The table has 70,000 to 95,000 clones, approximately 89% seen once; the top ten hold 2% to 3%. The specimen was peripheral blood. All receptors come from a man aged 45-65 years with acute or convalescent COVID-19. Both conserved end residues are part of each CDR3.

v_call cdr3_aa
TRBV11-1 CASSLTGDVTDTQYF
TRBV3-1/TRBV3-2 CASSQGATSRTPYEQYF
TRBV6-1 CASRGDTETQYF
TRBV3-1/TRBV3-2 CASSQELPYEQYF
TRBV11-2 CASSLAGGKAGYTF
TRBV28 CASSPGGVGELFF
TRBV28 CASSFETGLAFF
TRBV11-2 CASSFGGGTDTQYF
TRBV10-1 CAAGQSDSPLHF
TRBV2 CASSSGAIVPGEQYF
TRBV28 CASSGQPNYGYTF
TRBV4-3 CASSQDRSGGYNEQFF
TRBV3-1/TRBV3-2 CASSQGAPNEKLFF
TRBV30 CAWSASRGTGELFF
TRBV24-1 CATSDLSGSYNEQFF
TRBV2 CASWGDEGYQPQHF
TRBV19 CASKEMGSRRVRF
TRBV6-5 CASSYRRGEGDTQYF
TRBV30 CAWRKGWQGYTF
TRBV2 CASSTGGGTNEKLFF
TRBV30 CAWTWDSDNSPLHF
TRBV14 CASSQGFGQGNTEAFF
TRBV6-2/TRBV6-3 CASSYGRGNQPQHF
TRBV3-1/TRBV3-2 CASSPGGTYGYTF